Described below is a single TCR beta chain sequence and its context. The data were taken from a study of blood T cell repertoires in COVID-19. As processed by the authors: Using reference gene primer amplification, nucleated cell counts were estimated. Clones were sequenced by immunoSEQ multiplex PCR, and TCRdb holds only the in-frame ones, with some missing. V, J and clone size derive from that table, while D and trimming were established from the DNA sequence. There are roughly 200,000 clones in the sample; 83% occur only once, and over 1% lies in the top ten. This TCR was sampled from a woman aged 25 to 39 with COVID-19, enrolled during active disease. Sequencing was performed on peripheral blood.

The CDR3 sequence: CASRQGQITGELFF. The CDR3 nucleotides are TGTGCCAGCAGGCAGGGGCAGATCACCGGGGAGCTGTTTTTT. V gene TRBV6-5 combines with J gene TRBJ2-2; tentatively, D is TRBD1 (6 bases). CDR3 size: 14 residues. The V gene's germline CDR1 is MNHEY and CDR2 SVGAGI. V lost 6 bases and J lost 4, with 12 bases in between.